This record covers a single T cell receptor (beta chain). After removal of 1 base from V and 3 bases from J, the junction contained 5 bases not matched to a gene. The CDR3 contains 17 residues. The germline V gene has CDR1 SGHVS and CDR2 FQNEAQ. As originally analysed: Estimation of nucleated cell counts relied on the amplification of reference gene primers. Clones were read by immunoSEQ multiplex PCR, and TCRdb kept only the in-frame ones, dropping some. D and trimming come from the DNA, and the V and J calls and clone size come from that table. The sample lists about 180,000 clones; 75% to 90% were seen once. This specimen comes from a study of blood T cell repertoires in COVID-19. About the study: Samples of COVID-19 (acute and convalescent) were obtained from the United States, Italy and Spain. T cells, B-cell-depleted T cells, or PBMCs provided the cDNA or gDNA that served as material.

Material: peripheral blood. The clonotype originates from a man aged 60-69 years with acute or convalescent COVID-19. V is TRBV7-8 and J is TRBJ2-3; 12 positions agree with TRBD2. CDR3 nucleotide sequence: TGTGCCAGCAGCTTAGGCCTGACTAGCGGGAGTACAGATACGCAGTATTTT. Residues: CASSLGLTSGSTDTQYF.